The following is a T cell receptor beta chain sequence with its context. The antigen is unknown. Using immunoSEQ multiplex PCR, the repertoire was profiled, and TCRdb retains in-frame clones only, with some absent. The sample shows 70,000 to 95,000 clones, about 83% of them seen only once. The data were obtained in a study of CD4 T cell repertoires in COVID-19. The study, taken as a whole, reports: Suggested intraclonal diversification: top SARS-CoV-2-reactive clonotypes appeared in two or three memory subsets.

The V gene's germline CDR1 is KGHSH and CDR2 LQKENI. The CDR3 is made up of 13 amino acids. Trimming removed 8 bases from V and 4 bases from J, with 14 bases in between. This sequence originates from a human donor who had COVID-19. This sample comprised CD4+ T cells from peripheral blood, obtained after recovery from COVID-19. V usage is TRBV18 and J usage is TRBJ1-1, with D hard to call. CDR3 region: CASTIAEGTEAFF. Written as DNA, the CDR3 is TGTGCCAGCACCATCGCGGAGGGCACTGAAGCTTTCTTT.